This T cell receptor (beta chain) was identified in a study of T cell responses to AZD1222 COVID-19 vaccine. TCRdb keeps only in-frame clones here, not all; method: immunoSEQ multiplex PCR. The data show 150,000 to 200,000 clones, roughly nine tenths seen once. In regard to this clone: Its antigen is unknown.

Study-wide results and caveats: Spike-specific TCR breadth and depth were elevated following two AZD1222 doses. Nearly half of spike-specific TCRs reportedly go after variant regions that carry no mutations. Donors in the cohort were predominantly white British and more often female, and clonal diversity was possibly underestimated. Spike-spanning, vaccine-associated CD4 TCRs were dominant at 160-218 and 743-854.

The germline V gene encodes CDR1 KGHDR and CDR2 SFDVKD. The CDR3 spans 12 residues. Trimming removed 0 bases from V and 8 bases from J, with 7 bases in between. The J gene is TRBJ2-7, the V gene TRBV24-1; a possible D gene is TRBD2 (5 bases). The specimen comprised peripheral blood, sampled 28 days after the second AZD1222 dose. The clonotype comes from an adult who received the AZD1222 COVID-19 vaccine. The CDR3 DNA is TGTGCCACCAGTGATTTGAGCGGTAAGCAGTACTTC. Encoded protein: CATSDLSGKQYF.